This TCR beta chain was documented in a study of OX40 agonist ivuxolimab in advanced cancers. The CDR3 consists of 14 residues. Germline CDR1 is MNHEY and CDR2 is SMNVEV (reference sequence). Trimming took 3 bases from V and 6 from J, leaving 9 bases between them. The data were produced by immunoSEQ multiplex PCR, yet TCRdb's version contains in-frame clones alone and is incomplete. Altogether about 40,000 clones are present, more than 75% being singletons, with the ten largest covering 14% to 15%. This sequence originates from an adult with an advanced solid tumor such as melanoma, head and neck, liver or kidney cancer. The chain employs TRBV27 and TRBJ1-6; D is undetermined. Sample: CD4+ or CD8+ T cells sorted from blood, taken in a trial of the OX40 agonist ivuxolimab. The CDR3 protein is CASSFLGFNSPLHF. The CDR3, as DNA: TGTGCCAGCAGTTTTCTAGGGTTTAATTCACCCCTCCACTTT.